These T cell receptor beta chains were read from a single sample in a study of shared clonotypes between healthy human individuals. Assay: immunoSEQ multiplex PCR; the TCRdb copy retains only in-frame clones and omits some. The sample shows a few million clones, 90% to 95% of them seen only once. Sequenced sample: naive CD4+ T cells sorted from blood. These receptors were obtained from a man younger than 35 in good health. Each CDR3 is given with its conserved first and last residue. The order of the fields is clone size, CDR3 length, J gene, V gene, CDR3 protein. Clone size appears in some rows only: once, few, many, or a class for an expanded clone.

size: NA
length: 17
J: TRBJ2-2
V: TRBV21-1
CDR3: CASSKQPDQGNTGELFF

size: NA
length: 14
J: TRBJ2-3
V: TRBV25-1
CDR3: CASRGSRAGRTQYF

size: NA
length: 13
J: TRBJ1-1
V: TRBV11-2
CDR3: CASSLEYRTEAFF

size: NA
length: 17
J: TRBJ2-7
V: TRBV15
CDR3: CATSREPGTRRPIEQYF

size: NA
length: 18
J: TRBJ2-1
V: TRBV19
CDR3: CASSMNRLAHLTYNEQFF

size: NA
length: 16
J: TRBJ2-2
V: TRBV7-9
CDR3: CASSRRRERNTGELFF

size: few
length: 11
J: TRBJ1-5
V: TRBV28
CDR3: CASRSNQPQHF

size: NA
length: 15
J: TRBJ2-3
V: TRBV11-1
CDR3: CASSEDRGGPDTQYF

size: NA
length: 15
J: TRBJ1-2
V: TRBV6-5
CDR3: CASSKGPSGLYGYTF

size: NA
length: 14
J: TRBJ2-7
V: TRBV5-6
CDR3: CASSRDRVSYEQYF

size: NA
length: 13
J: TRBJ2-7
V: TRBV9
CDR3: CASSVTGGGEQYF

size: NA
length: 14
J: TRBJ1-4
V: TRBV5-6
CDR3: CASSRGQGIEKLFF

size: NA
length: 14
J: TRBJ2-3
V: TRBV10-1
CDR3: CASSENPAGGPMYF

size: NA
length: 15
J: TRBJ2-7
V: TRBV10-2
CDR3: CASRDSGTDTYEQYF

size: NA
length: 11
J: TRBJ2-7
V: TRBV7-9
CDR3: CASSIGQEQYF

size: NA
length: 15
J: TRBJ1-4
V: TRBV28
CDR3: CASKPGGQGDEKLFF

size: NA
length: 12
J: TRBJ2-7
V: TRBV6-5
CDR3: CASKDGMGEQYF

size: NA
length: 16
J: TRBJ2-1
V: TRBV7-9
CDR3: CASSYFLTGPYNEQFF

size: NA
length: 16
J: TRBJ1-3
V: TRBV4-3
CDR3: CASTPRSDSSGNTIYF

size: NA
length: 12
J: TRBJ2-2
V: TRBV5-1
CDR3: CASSFSPGELFF

size: NA
length: 15
J: TRBJ1-2
V: TRBV5-1
CDR3: CASSLYDRDGYGYTF

size: NA
length: 14
J: TRBJ1-5
V: TRBV19
CDR3: CASTQTGQSQPQHF

size: NA
length: 12
J: TRBJ2-7
V: TRBV7-7
CDR3: CAVGTHSYEQYF

size: NA
length: 13
J: TRBJ1-5
V: TRBV11-2
CDR3: CASSLDLGGPQHF

size: NA
length: 15
J: TRBJ1-3
V: TRBV30
CDR3: CAWSAFTGSGNTIYF

size: NA
length: 15
J: TRBJ2-1
V: TRBV2
CDR3: CASSERTSFYNEQFF

size: NA
length: 14
J: TRBJ1-5
V: TRBV6-1
CDR3: CASSTSGNNQPQHF

size: NA
length: 14
J: TRBJ1-1
V: TRBV18
CDR3: CASSPGTGGSEAFF

size: NA
length: 17
J: TRBJ2-2
V: TRBV7-2
CDR3: CASTPRGLAGLTGELFF

size: once
length: 13
J: TRBJ1-5
V: TRBV11-1
CDR3: CASSLDRNQPQHF

size: NA
length: 14
J: TRBJ2-2
V: TRBV7-2
CDR3: CASSLGFNTGELFF

size: NA
length: 13
J: TRBJ2-2
V: TRBV5-1
CDR3: CASSLSYTGELFF

size: NA
length: 12
J: TRBJ2-1
V: TRBV7-3
CDR3: CASSLTLREQFF

size: NA
length: 13
J: TRBJ1-2
V: TRBV11-2
CDR3: CASSPQGPYGYTF

size: NA
length: 15
J: TRBJ1-2
V: TRBV10-3
CDR3: CAISEPGTVGYGYTF

size: NA
length: 18
J: TRBJ2-7
V: TRBV7-2
CDR3: CASSVRDRGAKSSYEQYF

size: NA
length: 14
J: TRBJ2-7
V: TRBV19
CDR3: CASVSSGRAHEQYF

size: NA
length: 15
J: TRBJ2-1
V: TRBV6-1
CDR3: CASTNGPSSYNEQFF

size: NA
length: 15
J: TRBJ2-7
V: TRBV7-9
CDR3: CASSPRQGGVYEQYF

size: NA
length: 18
J: TRBJ2-3
V: TRBV9
CDR3: CASSGGGSGTGRADTQYF

size: once
length: 14
J: TRBJ2-1
V: TRBV10-1
CDR3: CASSETSGYNEQFF

size: once
length: 18
J: TRBJ2-6
V: TRBV9
CDR3: CASSVGGQLTSGANVLTF